One T cell receptor beta chain is described in this entry. Its antigen is not known. These data come from a study of T-cell memory formation after mild COVID-19. General study points: Contracting clones from day 15 to 85 had balanced CD4/CD8; later expanders favoured CD4+. Specificity for SARS-CoV-2 was not confirmed among the second-wave clones peaking on day 37.

Constant-segment primers and 5'RACE yielded cDNA libraries for TCR alpha and TCR beta, each carrying sample barcodes and UMIs. TCRdb reprocessed the 5' RACE reads with MiXCR, giving one entry per CDR3 protein. This sample has roughly 190,000 distinct CDR3 sequences, with approximately 10% found just once. The sequencing input was PBMCs or a T cell subset sorted from them (not recorded which). The sequence came from a man younger than 30 who had mild COVID-19 (a few samples of this study predate the infection). Cell type and time point are not known.

This CDR3 reads CSATWTGGNGYTF. The CDR3, as DNA: TGCAGTGCTACATGGACCGGGGGGAATGGCTACACCTTC. The chain combines TRBV20-1 with TRBJ1-2, with D possibly matching TRBD1 (5 bases). This CDR3 comprises 13 residues. Per germline, CDR1 DFQATT and CDR2 SNEGSKA (reference sequence). Deletions cut 4 bases from V and 6 bases from J, with 15 bases between.